This TCR beta chain was captured by sequencing in a study of cytomegalovirus exposure and HLA in healthy donors. General study results and limits: The records held CMV serostatus as the only immune exposure information. Across donors, most TCRs were seen rarely, yet some public ones were widespread.

Per germline, CDR1 SGHRS and CDR2 YFSETQ. CDR3 length: 15 amino acids. V shed 4 bases and J shed 8 bases, with 18 bases lying between them. Nominal health characterized the donors when sampled, though unrecorded immune exposures were likely. Vbeta (60) and Jbeta (13) primers were used in the PCR. Repertoires were generated with immunoSEQ multiplex PCR, while TCRdb's copy carries only in-frame clones and drops some. The sample shows about 190,000 clones, 80% to 85% of them seen only once. This clone was observed a single time. Antigen unknown. The source of this sequence is a boy younger than 18 in good health and CMV-seronegative. Sequenced material: PBMCs. This chain links TRBV5-1 with TRBJ2-2, with D perhaps TRBD1 (7 bases). DNA for the CDR3: TGCGCCAGCAGCCAAGGGCCAGGGGGGTCGGGGGAGCTGTTTTTT. Residues: CASSQGPGGSGELFF. The full variable domain, with the rest looked up from reference TRBV5-1 and TRBJ2-2, is KAGVTQTPRYLIKTRGQQVTLSCSPISGHRSVSWYQQTPGQGLQFLFEYFSETQRNKGNFPGRFSGRQFSNSRSEMNVSTLELGDSALYLCASSQGPGGSGELFFGEGSRLTVL.